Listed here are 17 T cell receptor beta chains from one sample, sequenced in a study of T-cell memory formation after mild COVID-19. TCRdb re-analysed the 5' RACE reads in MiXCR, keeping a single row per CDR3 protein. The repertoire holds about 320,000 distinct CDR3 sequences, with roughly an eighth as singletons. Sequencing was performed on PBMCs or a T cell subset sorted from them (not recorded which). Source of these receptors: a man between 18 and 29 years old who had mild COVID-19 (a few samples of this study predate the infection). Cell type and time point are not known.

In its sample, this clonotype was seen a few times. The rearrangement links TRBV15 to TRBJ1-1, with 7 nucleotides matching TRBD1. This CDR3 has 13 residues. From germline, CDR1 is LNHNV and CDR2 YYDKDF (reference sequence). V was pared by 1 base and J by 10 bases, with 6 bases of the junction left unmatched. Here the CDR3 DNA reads TGTGCCACCAGCAGAGTCGACAGGGTGCCAGCTTTCTTT. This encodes CATSRVDRVPAFF.

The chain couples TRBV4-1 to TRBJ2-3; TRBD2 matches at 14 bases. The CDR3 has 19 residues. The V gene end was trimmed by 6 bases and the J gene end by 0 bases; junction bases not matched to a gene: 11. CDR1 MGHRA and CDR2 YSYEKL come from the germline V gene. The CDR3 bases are TGCGCCAGCAGGTCCCAGACTAGCGGGGGGGCCCTAAGCACAGATACGCAGTATTTT. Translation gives CASRSQTSGGALSTDTQYF.

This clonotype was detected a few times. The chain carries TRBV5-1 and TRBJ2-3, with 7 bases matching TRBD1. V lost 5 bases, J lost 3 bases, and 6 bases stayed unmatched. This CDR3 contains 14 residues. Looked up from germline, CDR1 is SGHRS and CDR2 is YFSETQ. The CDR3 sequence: CASRLQGLTDTQYF. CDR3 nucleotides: TGCGCCAGCAGACTACAGGGGCTGACAGATACGCAGTATTTT.

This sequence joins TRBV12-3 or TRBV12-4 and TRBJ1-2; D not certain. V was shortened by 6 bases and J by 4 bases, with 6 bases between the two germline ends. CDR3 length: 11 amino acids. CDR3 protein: CASRGVYGYTF. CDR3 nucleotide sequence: TGTGCCAGCAGGGGCGTCTATGGCTACACCTTC.

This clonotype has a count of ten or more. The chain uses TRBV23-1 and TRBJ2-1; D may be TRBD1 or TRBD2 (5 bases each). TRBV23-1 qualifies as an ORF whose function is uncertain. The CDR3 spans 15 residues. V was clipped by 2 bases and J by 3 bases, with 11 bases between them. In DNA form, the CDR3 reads TGCGCCAGCAGTCAAGAGGGGTTCCTCTACAATGAGCAGTTCTTC. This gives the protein CASSQEGFLYNEQFF.

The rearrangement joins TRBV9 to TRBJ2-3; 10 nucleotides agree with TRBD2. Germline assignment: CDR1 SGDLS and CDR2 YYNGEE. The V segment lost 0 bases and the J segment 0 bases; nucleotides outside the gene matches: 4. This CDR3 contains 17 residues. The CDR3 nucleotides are TGTGCCAGCAGCGTAGTAGCGGGGGGATCTAGCACAGATACGCAGTATTTT. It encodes CASSVVAGGSSTDTQYF.

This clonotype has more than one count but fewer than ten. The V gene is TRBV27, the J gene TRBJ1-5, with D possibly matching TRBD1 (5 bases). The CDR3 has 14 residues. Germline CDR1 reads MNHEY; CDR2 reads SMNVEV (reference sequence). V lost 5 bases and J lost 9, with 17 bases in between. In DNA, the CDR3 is TGTGCCAGCAGTCACGGGACCCAGACTCTGCCCCAGCATTTT. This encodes CASSHGTQTLPQHF.

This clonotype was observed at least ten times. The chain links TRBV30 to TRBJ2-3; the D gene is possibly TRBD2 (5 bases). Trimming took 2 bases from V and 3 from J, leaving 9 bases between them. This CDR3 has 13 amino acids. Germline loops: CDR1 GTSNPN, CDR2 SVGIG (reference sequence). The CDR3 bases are TGTGCCTGGAGTCGGGGTATGACAGATACGCAGTATTTT. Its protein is CAWSRGMTDTQYF. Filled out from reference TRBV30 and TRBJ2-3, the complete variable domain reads SQTIHQWPATLVQPVGSPLSLECTVEGTSNPNLYWYRQAAGRGLQLLFYSVGIGQISSEVPQNLSASRPQDRQFILSSKKLLLSDSGFYLCAWSRGMTDTQYFGPGTRLTVL.

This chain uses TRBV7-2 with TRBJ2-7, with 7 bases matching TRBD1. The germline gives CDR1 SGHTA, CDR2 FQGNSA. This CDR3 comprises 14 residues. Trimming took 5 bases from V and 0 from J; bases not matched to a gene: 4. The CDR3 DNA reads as TGTGCCAGCAGCCCAAACAGGGGCTCCTACGAGCAGTACTTC. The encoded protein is CASSPNRGSYEQYF.

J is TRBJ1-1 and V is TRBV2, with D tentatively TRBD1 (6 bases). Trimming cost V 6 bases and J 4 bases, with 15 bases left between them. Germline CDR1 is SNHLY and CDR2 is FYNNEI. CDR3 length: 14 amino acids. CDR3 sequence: CASRLQGWGTEAFF. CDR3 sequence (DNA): TGTGCCAGCAGATTACAGGGATGGGGCACTGAAGCTTTCTTT.

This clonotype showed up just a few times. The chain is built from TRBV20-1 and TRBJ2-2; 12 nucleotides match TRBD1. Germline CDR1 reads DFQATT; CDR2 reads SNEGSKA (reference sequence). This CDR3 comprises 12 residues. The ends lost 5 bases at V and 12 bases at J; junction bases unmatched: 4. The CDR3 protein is CSARDRGLQLFF. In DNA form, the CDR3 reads TGCAGTGCTCGGGACAGGGGGCTTCAGCTGTTTTTT.

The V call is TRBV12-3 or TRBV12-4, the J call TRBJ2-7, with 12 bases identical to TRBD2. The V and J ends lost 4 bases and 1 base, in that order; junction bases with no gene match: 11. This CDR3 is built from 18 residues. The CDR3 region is CASSSGRRGLAGSYEQYV. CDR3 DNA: TGTGCCAGCAGTTCAGGGAGGAGAGGACTAGCGGGGTCCTACGAGCAGTACGTC.

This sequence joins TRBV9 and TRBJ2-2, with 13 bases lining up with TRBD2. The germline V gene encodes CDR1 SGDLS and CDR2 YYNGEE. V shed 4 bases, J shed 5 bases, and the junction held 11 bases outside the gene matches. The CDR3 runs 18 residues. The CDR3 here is CASSLPPLAGGPTGELFF. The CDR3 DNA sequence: TGTGCCAGCAGCCTCCCCCCACTAGCGGGGGGGCCAACCGGGGAGCTGTTTTTT.

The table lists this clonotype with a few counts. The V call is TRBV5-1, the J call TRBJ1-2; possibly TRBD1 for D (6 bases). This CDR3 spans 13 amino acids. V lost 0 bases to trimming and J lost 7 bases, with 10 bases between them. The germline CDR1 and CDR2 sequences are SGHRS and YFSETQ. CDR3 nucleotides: TGCGCCAGCAGCTTGGACGGACAGAGTGGCTACACCTTC. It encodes CASSLDGQSGYTF.

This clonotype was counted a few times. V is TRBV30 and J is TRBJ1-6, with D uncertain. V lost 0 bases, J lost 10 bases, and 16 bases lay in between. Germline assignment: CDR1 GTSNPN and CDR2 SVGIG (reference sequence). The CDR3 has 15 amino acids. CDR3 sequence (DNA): TGTGCCTGGAGTGTACCAGGACCGATCCGGTCACCCCTCCACTTT. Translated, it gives CAWSVPGPIRSPLHF.

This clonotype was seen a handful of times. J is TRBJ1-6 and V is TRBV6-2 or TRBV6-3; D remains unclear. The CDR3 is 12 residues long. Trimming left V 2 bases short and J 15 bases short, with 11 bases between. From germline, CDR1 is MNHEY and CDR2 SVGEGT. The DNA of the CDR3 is TGTGCCAGCAGTTACGAGGGTTTGCGCCTCCACTTT. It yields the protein CASSYEGLRLHF.

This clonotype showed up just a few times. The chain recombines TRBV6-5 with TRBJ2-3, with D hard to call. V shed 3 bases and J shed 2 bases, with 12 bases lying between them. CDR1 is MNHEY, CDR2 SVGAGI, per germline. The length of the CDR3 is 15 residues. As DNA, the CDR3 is TGTGCCAGCAGTTATTCCGGCCTGTTCACAGATACGCAGTATTTT. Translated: CASSYSGLFTDTQYF.